One and the same sample provided the 30 T cell receptor beta chains below, sequenced in a study of type 1 and type 2 diabetes patients. Genomic DNA was the PCR template. The TCR beta CDR3 region was amplified using 30 forward and 13 reverse primers. A single record per CDR3 protein comes from TCRdb applying MiXCR to the multiplex PCR reads. Of under 300,000 distinct CDR3 sequences in the sample, more than 45% were seen once. Specimen: peripheral blood mononuclear cells (PBMCs). These receptors originate from a man aged 18 to 29 with type 2 diabetes.

The V and J genes are TRBV28 and TRBJ2-5; no clear D gene. Trimming took off 4 bases at V and 4 bases at J, with 13 bases between the two ends. Germline CDR1 and CDR2: MDHEN and SYDVKM. The CDR3 contains 14 residues. The CDR3 here is CASSSPGFVETQYF. The CDR3 nucleotides are TGTGCCAGCAGTTCTCCAGGATTTGTAGAGACCCAGTACTTC.

V usage is TRBV7-3 and J usage is TRBJ1-1, with a possible D match to TRBD1 (6 bases). Trimming removed 5 bases from V and 4 bases from J, with 11 bases in between. The CDR3 has 13 amino acids. The V gene's germline CDR1 is SGHTA and CDR2 FQGTGA. In DNA form, the CDR3 reads TGTGCCAGCAGCGCAGGGGACGCCACTGAAGCTTTCTTT. Amino acid sequence: CASSAGDATEAFF.

The chain has TRBV4-2 and TRBJ2-1, with 8 bases fitting TRBD1. The J segment lost 8 bases and the V segment lost 7 bases, leaving 1 base of the junction unmatched. The germline V gene encodes CDR1 LGHNA and CDR2 YNFKEQ. The CDR3 sequence is 11 residues long. The CDR3 bases are TGTGCCAGCACAGGGGGCGATGAGCAGTTCTTC. Amino acid sequence: CASTGGDEQFF.

Here the CDR3 DNA reads TGTGCCAGTAGTTCCCCAACAAAGAGCACTGAAGCTTTCTTT. Protein sequence: CASSSPTKSTEAFF. This chain joins TRBV19 and TRBJ1-1; no definite D call. In germline, CDR1 is LNHDA, CDR2 SQIVND (reference sequence). Trimming left V 5 bases short and J 4 bases short, with 14 bases between. This CDR3 contains 14 residues.

Notes on this clonotype: This is likely a read error, given that the CDR3 carries no conserved phenylalanine or tryptophan at its end. This rearrangement joins TRBV24-1 to TRBJ2-1; D not resolved. Germline values: CDR1 KGHDR, CDR2 SFDVKD. V dropped 4 bases and J dropped 0 bases, with 3 bases sitting between them. The CDR3 covers 13 residues. The CDR3 DNA follows: TGTGCCACCAGTGACAGCTCCTACAATGAGCAGTTCCTC. As protein: CATSDSSYNEQFL.

V usage is TRBV30 and J usage is TRBJ1-1, with no clear D. The length of the CDR3 is 12 residues. Germline V gene sequence: CDR1 GTSNPN, CDR2 SVGIG (reference sequence). V was clipped by 3 bases and J by 4 bases, with 9 bases between them. CDR3 sequence (DNA): TGTGCCTGGAGCGAGGTAGCCACTGAAGCTTTCTTT. This sequence encodes CAWSEVATEAFF.

J is TRBJ2-7 and V is TRBV24-1; weak D call: TRBD2 (5 bases). Germline-derived CDR1 and CDR2 are KGHDR and SFDVKD. V was cut by 3 bases and J by 7 bases, with 18 bases left in between. CDR3 size: 15 residues. The CDR3: CATSDADRLGGEQYF. The CDR3 coding sequence is TGTGCCACCAGTGATGCGGACCGGCTCGGAGGTGAGCAGTACTTC.

This clonotype came up a few times. The rearrangement uses TRBV20-1 and TRBJ1-1; D may be TRBD1 (5 bases). Germline CDR1 is DFQATT and CDR2 is SNEGSKA (reference sequence). Trimming took 1 base from V and 3 from J, leaving 9 bases between them. This CDR3 is 13 amino acids long. The DNA for the CDR3 is TGCAGTGCTAGAGCCGAGACAGACACTGAAGCTTTCTTT. Its protein is CSARAETDTEAFF.

This clonotype was observed many times. The chain links TRBV19 to TRBJ1-5; possible D gene TRBD1, 5 bases. CDR1 is LNHDA, CDR2 SQIVND, per germline (reference sequence). V lost 5 bases, J lost 0 bases, and 11 bases lay in between. The CDR3 covers 15 residues. DNA for the CDR3: TGTGCCAGTAGTTTTGGACAAGTTAGCAATCAGCCCCAGCATTTT. Translated, it gives CASSFGQVSNQPQHF.

The chain links TRBV3-1 to TRBJ2-7; D is perhaps TRBD2 (6 bases). CDR3 size: 12 residues. CDR1 is LGHDT and CDR2 is YNNKEL in the germline V gene (reference sequence). The V end lost 6 bases, the J end lost 10 bases, and 16 bases lay between the germline ends. CDR3 loop: CASSHHSGEQYF. The DNA of the CDR3 is TGTGCCAGCAGTCACCATAGCGGAGAACAGTACTTC.

The CDR3 sequence: CATAQGVSYNSPLHF. CDR3 nucleotide sequence: TGTGCCACCGCCCAGGGAGTCTCCTATAATTCACCCCTCCACTTT. The V gene is TRBV5-6, the J gene TRBJ1-6, with D possibly matching TRBD1 (5 bases). The germline V and J ends were trimmed by 9 bases and 0 bases, with 13 bases remaining between them. The germline V gene encodes CDR1 SGHDT and CDR2 YYEEEE. CDR3 length equals 15 residues.

The CDR3 DNA follows: TGTGCCACCAGTGGTCCTTCGGGACTAGCTTCCTACAATGAGCAGTTCTTC. The encoded protein is CATSGPSGLASYNEQFF. The J gene is TRBJ2-1, the V gene TRBV24-1, with 9 nucleotides matching TRBD2. The germline V gene encodes CDR1 KGHDR and CDR2 SFDVKD. CDR3 length: 17 residues. V was pared by 5 bases and J by 1 base, with 8 bases of the junction left unmatched.

The genes are TRBV27 and TRBJ1-1; tentatively, D is TRBD1 (6 bases). The length of the CDR3 is 16 residues. The V end lost 5 bases, the J end lost 1 base, and 17 bases lay between the germline ends. Germline CDR1 reads MNHEY; CDR2 reads SMNVEV (reference sequence). The chain's CDR3 is CASSTRQTGSNTEAFF. The CDR3 DNA reads as TGTGCCAGCAGTACGCGACAGACAGGTTCGAACACTGAAGCTTTCTTT.

V and J are TRBV4-1 and TRBJ1-4; a weak D match, TRBD1 (6 bases). This CDR3 is built from 16 residues. Trimming stripped 0 bases from V and 5 bases from J, with 13 bases between. Germline V gene lookup returns CDR1 MGHRA and CDR2 YSYEKL. CDR3 residues: CASSQDPRGLNEKLFF. CDR3 nucleotides: TGCGCCAGCAGCCAAGACCCCAGGGGCTTAAATGAAAAACTGTTTTTT.

This clonotype appeared a few times. The chain recombines TRBV30 with TRBJ1-1, with D unclear. CDR1 is GTSNPN and CDR2 is SVGIG in the germline V gene (reference sequence). This CDR3 region has 14 residues. V dropped 0 bases and J dropped 4 bases, with 12 bases sitting between them. CDR3 sequence (DNA): TGTGCCTGGAGTGTAAGTCTCTCGGGCACTGAAGCTTTCTTT. Translating gives CAWSVSLSGTEAFF. The full variable domain, in which reference TRBV30 and TRBJ1-1 provide the parts outside the CDR3, is SQTIHQWPATLVQPVGSPLSLECTVEGTSNPNLYWYRQAAGRGLQLLFYSVGIGQISSEVPQNLSASRPQDRQFILSSKKLLLSDSGFYLCAWSVSLSGTEAFFGQGTRLTVV.

With regard to this clonotype: No conserved phenylalanine or tryptophan is present at the end of the CDR3, so a read error is the likely explanation. The chain employs TRBV5-1 and TRBJ2-7; 10 bases agree with TRBD1. The CDR3 loop spans 15 amino acids. Germline loops: CDR1 SGHRS, CDR2 YFSETQ. Unmatched junction bases numbered 13, after V lost 7 bases and J lost 6 bases. The CDR3 spells CASGTDLGQGGEQYS. In nucleotides, the CDR3 is TGCGCCAGCGGTACTGATCTCGGACAGGGGGGCGAGCAGTACTCC.

The V call is TRBV19, the J call TRBJ2-7; 7 nucleotides match TRBD2. CDR1 and CDR2 from the germline V gene are LNHDA and SQIVND (reference sequence). This CDR3 comprises 14 residues. The V gene end was trimmed by 7 bases and the J gene end by 2 bases; junction bases not matched to a gene: 8. CDR3 residues: CASTFASGPYEQYF. The CDR3 nucleotides are TGTGCCAGTACCTTTGCTAGCGGTCCCTACGAGCAGTACTTC.

In DNA form, the CDR3 reads TGTGCCAGCTCGGGGGACCAAGAGACCCAGTACTTC. Protein: CASSGDQETQYF. The V and J genes are TRBV18 and TRBJ2-5; either TRBD1 or TRBD2 may supply D (5 bases each). The ends were cut back, 6 bases at V and 0 bases at J, with 5 bases in the middle. The CDR3 is 12 residues long. Germline CDR1 is KGHSH and CDR2 is LQKENI.

In the case of this clonotype: This clone may be a read error of a much larger clone one base away. This CDR3 fails to terminate in the conserved phenylalanine or tryptophan, so it likely reflects a read error. The V call is TRBV7-3, the J call TRBJ2-6, with 8 bases matching TRBD2. The length of the CDR3 is 16 residues. V lost 4 bases to trimming and J lost 1 base; unmatched junction nucleotides: 3. CDR1 is SGHTA and CDR2 is FQGTGA in the germline V gene. The CDR3 region is CASSSRGGSGANVLTS. In DNA form, the CDR3 reads TGTGCCAGCAGCTCTCGGGGGGGTTCTGGGGCCAACGTCCTGACTTCC.

Remarks on this clonotype: One junction end does not reproduce the germline sequence, and a read error may be involved. V usage is TRBV19 and J usage is TRBJ1-6; D is undetermined. CDR1 is LNHDA and CDR2 is SQIVND in the germline V gene (reference sequence). The length of the CDR3 is 12 residues. For the CDR3, the DNA is TGTGCCTGTAGTATGGGGAATTCACCCCTCCACTTT. Its translation: CACSMGNSPLHF.

This clonotype was observed at least ten times. This rearrangement joins TRBV7-8 to TRBJ1-2; 7 bases fit TRBD1. Per the germline V gene, CDR1 is SGHVS and CDR2 is FQNEAQ. The CDR3 sequence is 13 residues long. Trimming cost V 3 bases and J 3 bases; bases outside gene matches: 1. The CDR3 sequence: CASSFDRDYGYTF. CDR3 DNA sequence: TGTGCCAGCAGCTTTGACAGGGACTATGGCTACACCTTC.

V is TRBV15 and J is TRBJ2-5; tentative D call: TRBD2 (5 bases). Trimming shortened V by 0 bases and J by 5 bases, and 10 bases separated the two germline ends. CDR1 and CDR2 (germline): LNHNV, YYDKDF (reference sequence). The CDR3 is 14 residues long. Here the CDR3 reads CATSRERVRETQYF. CDR3 nucleotide sequence: TGTGCCACCAGCAGAGAGAGGGTTCGGGAGACCCAGTACTTC. Combining the CDR3 with reference TRBV15 and TRBJ2-5 gives the whole variable domain DAMVIQNPRYQVTQFGKPVTLSCSQTLNHNVMYWYQQKSSQAPKLLFHYYDKDFNNEADTPDNFQSRRPNTSFCFLDIRSPGLGDTAMYLCATSRERVRETQYFGPGTRLLVL.

This clonotype was seen a few times. The rearrangement joins TRBV4-3 to TRBJ1-1, with D possibly matching TRBD1 (5 bases). Trimming pared 0 bases from V and 1 base from J, leaving 9 bases between. Germline V gives CDR1 LGHNA, CDR2 YSLEER. CDR3 length: 15 residues. The CDR3 protein is CASSQDGGENTEAFF. The CDR3 DNA reads TGCGCCAGCAGCCAAGATGGGGGAGAGAACACTGAAGCTTTCTTT.

This clonotype was recorded only once. Germline is not matched at one junction end, which may reflect a read error. The CDR3 protein is CASSEGEWLDEQYF. As DNA, the CDR3 is TGCGCCAGCAGCGAGGGGGAGTGGCTGGACGAGCAGTACTTC. The chain recombines TRBV7-2 with TRBJ2-7, with D tentatively TRBD1 (6 bases). The V gene's germline CDR1 is SGHTA and CDR2 FQGNSA. CDR3 length: 14 amino acids.

This clonotype was seen a few times. CDR3 in amino acids: CASSLSRDYPYEQYF. DNA of the CDR3: TGTGCCAGCAGTTTATCCCGGGACTACCCCTACGAGCAGTACTTC. This chain connects TRBV27 to TRBJ2-7, with TRBD2 matching over 7 bases. The CDR3 consists of 15 residues. After removal of 0 bases from V and 2 bases from J, the junction contained 4 bases not matched to a gene. Germline CDR1 MNHEY, CDR2 SMNVEV (reference sequence).

A word on this clonotype: An end of the junction differs from the germline gene, which may be a read error. The rearrangement joins TRBV2 to TRBJ1-3; the D is unclear. The CDR3 is 14 residues long. The V gene's germline CDR1 is SNHLY and CDR2 FYNNEI. CDR3 nucleotides: TGTGCCAGCAGCGAAGCGGACTCTGGAAACACCATATATTTT. Its translation is CASSEADSGNTIYF.

As to this clonotype: At one end, the junction sequence differs from germline, possibly due to a read error. CDR3 protein: CASSPPRREAEAFF. DNA of the CDR3: TGCGCCAGCAGCCCCCCCCGCAGGGAGGCTGAAGCTTTCTTT. V gene TRBV7-8 combines with J gene TRBJ1-1; D might be TRBD1 (5 bases). In germline, CDR1 is SGHVS, CDR2 FQNEAQ. The CDR3 consists of 14 residues.

V and J are TRBV7-2 and TRBJ2-3; no clear D gene. Trimming shortened V by 5 bases and J by 5 bases, and 14 bases separated the two germline ends. The CDR3 is 14 residues long. Germline lookup yields CDR1 SGHTA and CDR2 FQGNSA. CDR3 sequence: CASSDRLDLDTQYF. CDR3 coding DNA: TGTGCCAGCAGCGATAGGTTGGATTTAGATACGCAGTATTTT.

The V and J genes are TRBV7-9 and TRBJ1-1, with 10 bases aligning to TRBD1. With V trimmed by 10 bases and J by 1 base, 3 bases remained unmatched. The CDR3 length is 13 residues. The V gene's germline CDR1 is SEHNR and CDR2 FQNEAQ (reference sequence). The CDR3 loop reads CAKRQGANTEAFF. The CDR3 nucleotides are TGTGCCAAAAGACAGGGGGCGAACACTGAAGCTTTCTTT.

This chain joins TRBV6-6 and TRBJ2-5; TRBD1 agrees at 11 bases. The J call may not be correct, given that the DNA end is closer to TRBJ2-1. Germline V gene lookup returns CDR1 MNHNY and CDR2 SVGAGI (reference sequence). The CDR3 length is 14 residues. In nucleotides, the CDR3 is TGTGCCAGCAGTGAAGCGGACAGGGGGCCTGAGCAGTTCTTC. It yields the protein CASSEADRGPEQFF.